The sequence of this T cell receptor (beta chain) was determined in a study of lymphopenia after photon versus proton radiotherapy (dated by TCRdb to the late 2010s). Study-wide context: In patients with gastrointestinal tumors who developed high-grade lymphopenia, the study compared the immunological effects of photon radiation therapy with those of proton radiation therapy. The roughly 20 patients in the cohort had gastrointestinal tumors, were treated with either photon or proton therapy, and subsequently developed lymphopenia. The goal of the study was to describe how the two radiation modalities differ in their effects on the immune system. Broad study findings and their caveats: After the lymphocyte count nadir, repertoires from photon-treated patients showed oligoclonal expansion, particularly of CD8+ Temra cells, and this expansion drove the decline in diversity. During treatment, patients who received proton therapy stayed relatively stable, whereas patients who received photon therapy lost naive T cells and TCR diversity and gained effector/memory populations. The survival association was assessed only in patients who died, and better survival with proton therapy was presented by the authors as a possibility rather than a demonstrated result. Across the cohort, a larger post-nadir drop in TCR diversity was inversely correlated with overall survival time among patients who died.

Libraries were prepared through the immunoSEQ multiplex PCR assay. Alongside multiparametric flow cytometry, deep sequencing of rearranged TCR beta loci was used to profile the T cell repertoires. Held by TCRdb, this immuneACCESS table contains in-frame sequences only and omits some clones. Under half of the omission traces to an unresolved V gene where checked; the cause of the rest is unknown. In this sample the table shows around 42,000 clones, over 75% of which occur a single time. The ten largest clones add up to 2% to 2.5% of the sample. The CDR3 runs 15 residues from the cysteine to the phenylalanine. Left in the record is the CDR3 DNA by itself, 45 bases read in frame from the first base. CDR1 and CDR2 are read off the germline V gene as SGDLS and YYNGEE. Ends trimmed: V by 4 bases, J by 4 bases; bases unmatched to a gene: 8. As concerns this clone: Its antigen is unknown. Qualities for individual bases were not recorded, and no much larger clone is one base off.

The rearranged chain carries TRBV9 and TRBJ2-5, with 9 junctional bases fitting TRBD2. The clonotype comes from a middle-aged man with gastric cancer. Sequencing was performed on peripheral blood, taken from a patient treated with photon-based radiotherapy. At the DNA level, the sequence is TGTGCCAGCAGCCCACCCGGGACTAGCAGAGAGACCCAGTACTTC. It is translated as CASSPPGTSRETQYF. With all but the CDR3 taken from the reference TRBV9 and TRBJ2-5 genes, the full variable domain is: DSGVTQTPKHLITATGQRVTLRCSPRSGDLSVYWYQQSLDQGLQFLIQYYNGEERAKGNILERFSAQQFPDLHSELNLSSLELGDSALYFCASSPPGTSRETQYFGPGTRLLVL.